This T cell receptor beta chain was identified during a study of blood T cells in healthy people across ages. Germline lookup yields CDR1 MNHEY and CDR2 SVGAGI. The CDR3 length is 18 residues. The V end was cut by 3 bases, the J end by 0 bases, with 19 bases between. A second PCR, run for about 7 to 11 cycles, used a sample-barcoded 5' primer plus a J-beta primer mix. Every single cDNA molecule received a tag from a template-switch adaptor with 12 random nucleotides. Each sample yielded at least 2.5 million CDR3-containing paired-end reads. TCRdb independently ran MiXCR on the 5' RACE reads; one entry per CDR3 protein. The sample shows about 760,000 distinct CDR3 sequences, around 50% of them seen only once. General observations from the study: Significant beta diversity loss was already apparent by age roughly 43, declining roughly linearly.

Turning to this clonotype: Its antigen remains unknown.

Extractions gave at least 5.5 micrograms of total RNA per sample. This chain links TRBV6-5 with TRBJ2-3; D may be TRBD2 (6 bases). Input material: blood. This TCR derives from a man aged 35 to 55 in good health. This CDR3 is CASSYTPGPGESTDTQYF. The DNA of the CDR3 is TGTGCCAGCAGTTATACTCCGGGCCCGGGAGAAAGCACAGATACGCAGTATTTT.